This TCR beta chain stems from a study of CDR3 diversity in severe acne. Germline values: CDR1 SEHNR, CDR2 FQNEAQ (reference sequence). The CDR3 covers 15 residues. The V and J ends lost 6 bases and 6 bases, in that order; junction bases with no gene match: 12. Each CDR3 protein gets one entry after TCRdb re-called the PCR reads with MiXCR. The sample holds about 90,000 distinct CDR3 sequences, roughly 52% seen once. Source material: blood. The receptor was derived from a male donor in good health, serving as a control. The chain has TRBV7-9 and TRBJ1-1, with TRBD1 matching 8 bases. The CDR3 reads CASRSDRGAISEAFF. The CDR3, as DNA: TGTGCCAGCAGGAGCGACAGGGGCGCGATCTCTGAAGCTTTCTTT.